What follows are 32 T cell receptor beta chains derived from one specimen sequenced in a study of T cells in localized non-small cell lung cancer. Produced via immunoSEQ multiplex PCR; TCRdb's table is partial and in-frame only. Of tens of thousands of clones detected, roughly nine tenths appear once; the ten largest clones hold about 20%. The sample here was peripheral blood, taken before any cancer treatment. These receptors were taken from a man aged 35 to 69 with stage I lung adenocarcinoma.

The gene calls are TRBV7-3 and TRBJ2-2; 7 bases match TRBD1. CDR3 length: 14 residues. The V gene's germline CDR1 is SGHTA and CDR2 FQGTGA. Losses at the gene ends were 4 bases for V and 6 bases for J; bases not matched to a gene: 5. CDR3 sequence reads: CASSSNRGPGELFF. The CDR3 DNA follows: TGTGCCAGCAGCTCCAACAGGGGCCCCGGGGAGCTGTTTTTT.

A single count supports this clone. The rearrangement joins TRBV7-6 to TRBJ1-4; TRBD1 matches at 9 bases. CDR1 is SGHVS and CDR2 is FNYEAQ in the germline V gene. V was clipped by 5 bases and J by 6 bases; unmatched bases: 4. The CDR3 loop spans 14 amino acids. The CDR3 DNA reads TGTGCCAGCAGCCTACAGGGGGCTTATGAAAAACTGTTTTTT. The encoded protein is CASSLQGAYEKLFF.

This chain uses TRBV7-9 with TRBJ2-3; TRBD1 might be the D (5 bases). The CDR3 runs 14 residues. V lost 5 bases, J lost 2 bases, and 11 bases lay in between. Looked up from germline, CDR1 is SEHNR and CDR2 is FQNEAQ (reference sequence). Here the CDR3 reads CASSLRQITDTQYF. In DNA form, the CDR3 reads TGTGCCAGCAGCCTGAGACAGATCACAGATACGCAGTATTTT. The variable domain in full, with the rest retrieved from reference TRBV7-9 and TRBJ2-3, is DTGVSQNPRHKITKRGQNVTFRCDPISEHNRLYWYRQTLGQGPEFLTYFQNEAQLEKSRLLSDRFSAERPKGSFSTLEIQRTEQGDSAMYLCASSLRQITDTQYFGPGTRLTVL.

The chain carries TRBV19 and TRBJ2-7; 10 bases fit TRBD1. The V gene's germline CDR1 is LNHDA and CDR2 SQIVND (reference sequence). The CDR3 runs to 14 residues. Trimming removed 6 bases from V and 4 bases from J; junction bases left unmatched: 6. The DNA for the CDR3 is TGTGCCAGTAGCCGGGGACAGGGGCCGTACGAGCAGTACTTC. This sequence encodes CASSRGQGPYEQYF.

The V and J genes are TRBV7-9 and TRBJ2-1, with D uncertain. Germline loops: CDR1 SEHNR, CDR2 FQNEAQ (reference sequence). This CDR3 is built from 11 residues. With 2 bases removed from V and 7 bases from J, the gap between germline ends came to 3 bases. The CDR3 coding sequence is TGTGCCAGCAGCTTACGAAATGAGCAGTTCTTC. Translating gives CASSLRNEQFF.

This clone was detected only once. The rearrangement uses TRBV18 and TRBJ2-1, with 8 bases aligning to TRBD1. This CDR3 is built from 14 residues. V shed 2 bases and J 7 bases; nucleotides not matched to a gene: 4. Germline lookup yields CDR1 KGHSH and CDR2 LQKENI. The CDR3 DNA reads as TGTGCCAGCTCACCAGGACAGGGTTGGAATGAGCAGTTCTTC. This sequence encodes CASSPGQGWNEQFF.

The chain links TRBV4-1 to TRBJ2-2; 11 bases line up with TRBD1. The CDR3 has 16 residues. CDR1 is MGHRA and CDR2 is YSYEKL in the germline V gene. V was pared by 2 bases and J by 6 bases, with 5 bases of the junction left unmatched. CDR3 sequence (DNA): TGCGCCAGCAGCCAAACCGGACAGGGGGCTCCCGGGGAGCTGTTTTTT. Protein: CASSQTGQGAPGELFF.

The V and J genes are TRBV18 and TRBJ1-2; D uncertain. Trimming left V 2 bases short and J 0 bases short, with 4 bases between. Germline V gene lookup returns CDR1 KGHSH and CDR2 LQKENI. The CDR3 is 13 residues long. The CDR3 sequence is CASSPGANYGYTF. CDR3 in DNA: TGTGCCAGCTCACCAGGGGCTAACTATGGCTACACCTTC.

The chain is built from TRBV27 and TRBJ2-5; 11 bases are a match to TRBD1. J was trimmed by 4 bases and V by 5 bases; bases with no gene match: 9. The germline V gene has CDR1 MNHEY and CDR2 SMNVEV (reference sequence). The CDR3 loop spans 16 amino acids. Here the CDR3 reads CASSPRTGGSGETQYF. The CDR3 DNA reads as TGTGCCAGCAGTCCACGGACAGGGGGCTCGGGAGAGACCCAGTACTTC.

The rearrangement uses TRBV18 and TRBJ1-1; no reliable D call. This CDR3 comprises 12 residues. V gave up 6 bases and J gave up 6 bases, with 11 bases separating them. Germline CDR1 reads KGHSH; CDR2 reads LQKENI. The CDR3: CASSSGNSEAFF. The CDR3 region has the DNA TGTGCCAGCTCCTCGGGCAATTCTGAAGCTTTCTTT.

Of note for this clone: The germline gene is not matched at one end of the junction; a read error may be the cause. The chain is built from TRBV11-2 and TRBJ2-1; 7 positions agree with TRBD2. The CDR3 has 15 residues. The germline CDR1 and CDR2 sequences are SGHAT and FQNNGV. The CDR3 coding sequence is TGTGCCAGCAGCCTAGAGGCGGGAGCTCTCCATGAGCAGTTCTTC. This encodes CASSLEAGALHEQFF.

J is TRBJ2-3 and V is TRBV5-1; 11 nucleotides agree with TRBD2. Germline V CDR1 and CDR2: SGHRS, YFSETQ. This CDR3 has 14 residues. Trimming at V came to 5 bases and at J to 4 bases, leaving 3 bases not matched to a gene. In nucleotides, the CDR3 is TGCGCCAGCAGTTTAGCGGGAGGGCCAGATACGCAGTATTTT. Amino acids: CASSLAGGPDTQYF.

V usage is TRBV19 and J usage is TRBJ2-2, with D possibly being TRBD1 (5 bases). The V gene's germline CDR1 is LNHDA and CDR2 SQIVND (reference sequence). This CDR3 has 14 residues. V lost 6 bases to trimming and J lost 4 bases, with 12 bases between them. The chain's CDR3 is CASSPGWATGELFF. Here the CDR3 DNA reads TGTGCCAGTAGCCCAGGGTGGGCCACCGGGGAGCTGTTTTTT.

The chain uses TRBV30 and TRBJ1-3, with a possible D match to TRBD1 (5 bases). V lost 4 bases and J 1 base, leaving 11 bases between the germline ends. This CDR3 contains 14 residues. CDR1 and CDR2 from the germline V gene are GTSNPN and SVGIG (reference sequence). The CDR3 loop reads CAWTMGQSGNTIYF. CDR3 sequence (DNA): TGTGCCTGGACGATGGGGCAGTCTGGAAACACCATATATTTT.

The chain couples TRBV6-5 to TRBJ2-7, with 9 bases fitting TRBD1. V shed 10 bases, J shed 5 bases, and the junction held 12 bases outside the gene matches. From germline, CDR1 is MNHEY and CDR2 SVGAGI. The CDR3 loop spans 14 amino acids. CDR3: CATTNTGGYHEQYF. Here the CDR3 DNA reads TGTGCCACCACAAATACAGGGGGCTACCACGAGCAGTACTTC.

The rearrangement links TRBV7-9 to TRBJ2-7; D may be TRBD1 (5 bases). The CDR3 is made up of 15 amino acids. In germline, CDR1 is SEHNR, CDR2 FQNEAQ (reference sequence). V was shortened by 5 bases and J by 0 bases, with 14 bases between the two germline ends. CDR3 DNA: TGTGCCAGCAGCACTACGACAGCCCACTCCTACGAGCAGTACTTC. It codes for CASSTTTAHSYEQYF. The variable domain in full, completed from reference TRBV7-9 and TRBJ2-7, reads DTGVSQNPRHKITKRGQNVTFRCDPISEHNRLYWYRQTLGQGPEFLTYFQNEAQLEKSRLLSDRFSAERPKGSFSTLEIQRTEQGDSAMYLCASSTTTAHSYEQYFGPGTRLTVT.

V is TRBV15 and J is TRBJ2-5; D is ambiguous. Germline V CDR1 and CDR2: LNHNV, YYDKDF (reference sequence). Trimming took 5 bases from V and 5 from J, leaving 9 bases between them. This CDR3 is 12 amino acids long. The CDR3 DNA follows: TGTGCCACCAGCGCCGGGCCGGAGACCCAGTACTTC. This codes for CATSAGPETQYF.

This chain links TRBV27 with TRBJ1-1; D remains ambiguous. The V gene's germline CDR1 is MNHEY and CDR2 SMNVEV (reference sequence). V was trimmed by 4 bases and J by 10 bases, leaving 16 bases between them. This CDR3 contains 13 residues. Written as DNA, the CDR3 is TGTGCCAGCAGTTCCCGGGAAACGACGAGAGCTTTCTTT. This translates into CASSSRETTRAFF.

The CDR3 region has the DNA TGTGCCAGTAGTTATGGGATGAACACTGAAGCTTTCTTT. It codes for CASSYGMNTEAFF. This chain links TRBV19 with TRBJ1-1; no clear D gene. Trimming took off 5 bases at V and 0 bases at J, with 7 bases between the two ends. This CDR3 contains 13 residues. CDR1 and CDR2 (germline): LNHDA, SQIVND (reference sequence).

This rearrangement joins TRBV5-4 to TRBJ2-5; D unresolved. The CDR3 runs to 14 residues. Germline V gene lookup returns CDR1 SGHNT and CDR2 YYREEE (reference sequence). With 0 bases removed from V and 2 bases from J, the gap between germline ends came to 8 bases. This CDR3 is CASSLGQAQETQYF. The CDR3 coding sequence is TGTGCCAGCAGCTTGGGGCAGGCACAAGAGACCCAGTACTTC.

J is TRBJ2-7 and V is TRBV28; 10 nucleotides agree with TRBD2. V was clipped by 7 bases and J by 4 bases; unmatched bases: 7. The CDR3 runs to 14 residues. Germline lookup yields CDR1 MDHEN and CDR2 SYDVKM. CDR3 nucleotides: TGTGCCAGCATTCAAGCGGGGGGGGTTTACGAGCAGTACTTC. This encodes CASIQAGGVYEQYF. Using reference TRBV28 and TRBJ2-7 for the parts outside the CDR3, the full variable domain is DVKVTQSSRYLVKRTGEKVFLECVQDMDHENMFWYRQDPGLGLRLIYFSYDVKMKEKGDIPEGYSVSREKKERFSLILESASTNQTSMYLCASIQAGGVYEQYFGPGTRLTVT.

The J gene is TRBJ2-2, the V gene TRBV7-9; D uncertain. The CDR3 contains 15 residues. The germline V gene encodes CDR1 SEHNR and CDR2 FQNEAQ (reference sequence). Trimming took off 1 base at V and 7 bases at J, with 13 bases between the two ends. The CDR3 reads CASSLGYPDVGELFF. The CDR3 DNA reads TGTGCCAGCAGCTTAGGCTACCCTGACGTCGGGGAGCTGTTTTTT.

The rearrangement links TRBV11-3 to TRBJ2-2; 9 positions match TRBD1. CDR3 length: 15 residues. The J segment lost 4 bases and the V segment lost 6 bases, leaving 6 bases of the junction unmatched. CDR1 and CDR2 (germline): SGHNT, YENEEA. CDR3 DNA: TGTGCCAGCAGTCCCGGGACAGGGATCACCGGGGAGCTGTTTTTT. Translated, it gives CASSPGTGITGELFF.

The chain joins TRBV4-3 to TRBJ2-7; a possible D gene is TRBD2 (5 bases). This CDR3 has 14 residues. Germline CDR1 and CDR2: LGHNA and YSLEER. V lost 2 bases to trimming and J lost 3 bases, with 11 bases between them. The DNA of the CDR3 is TGCGCCAGCAGCCAAAACTTCGGGGTCTACGAGCAGTACTTC. Protein sequence: CASSQNFGVYEQYF.

The chain links TRBV29-1 to TRBJ2-5, with D perhaps matching TRBD2 (6 bases). The V end was cut by 4 bases, the J end by 1 base, with 16 bases between. The germline V gene encodes CDR1 SQVTM and CDR2 ANQGSEA. CDR3 size: 15 residues. The CDR3 loop reads CSVVPFTGSQETQYF. CDR3 sequence (DNA): TGCAGCGTTGTCCCCTTTACCGGGAGCCAAGAGACCCAGTACTTC.

The rearrangement links TRBV19 to TRBJ2-2, with 10 bases fitting TRBD1. This CDR3 spans 15 amino acids. V lost 7 bases, J lost 5 bases, and 7 bases stayed unmatched. The germline V gene encodes CDR1 LNHDA and CDR2 SQIVND (reference sequence). The chain's CDR3 is CASKQRQGATGELFF. The CDR3 DNA is TGTGCCAGTAAACAAAGACAGGGGGCGACCGGGGAGCTGTTTTTT.

This chain joins TRBV5-1 and TRBJ2-1; 11 positions match TRBD2. Germline CDR1 reads SGHRS; CDR2 reads YFSETQ. The CDR3 spans 16 residues. J was trimmed by 2 bases and V by 4 bases; bases with no gene match: 5. CDR3 sequence reads: CASSPGLAETYNEQFF. The CDR3, as DNA: TGCGCCAGCAGCCCGGGACTAGCGGAGACCTACAATGAGCAGTTCTTC. The variable domain in full, completed from reference TRBV5-1 and TRBJ2-1, reads KAGVTQTPRYLIKTRGQQVTLSCSPISGHRSVSWYQQTPGQGLQFLFEYFSETQRNKGNFPGRFSGRQFSNSRSEMNVSTLELGDSALYLCASSPGLAETYNEQFFGPGTRLTVL.

V is TRBV10-3 and J is TRBJ2-5, with TRBD1 identical over 8 bases. The V gene end was trimmed by 6 bases and the J gene end by 3 bases; junction bases not matched to a gene: 3. CDR1 and CDR2 from the germline V gene are ENHRY and SYGVKD. The CDR3 runs 13 residues. As DNA, the CDR3 is TGTGCCATCAGGGACAGGGAAAAAGAGACCCAGTACTTC. It is translated as CAIRDREKETQYF.

The CDR3 loop is CASSYEGQDFYEQYF. The CDR3 DNA sequence: TGTGCCAGCAGTTACGAGGGACAGGATTTCTACGAGCAGTACTTC. The rearrangement joins TRBV6-5 to TRBJ2-7; 8 bases are shared with TRBD1. Germline trimming cut 2 bases from V and 3 bases from J; bases unmatched to any gene: 6. The CDR3 extends over 15 amino acids. Germline CDR1 MNHEY, CDR2 SVGAGI.

This sequence joins TRBV27 and TRBJ2-5; D call uncertain. The germline V gene has CDR1 MNHEY and CDR2 SMNVEV (reference sequence). Trimming pared 1 base from V and 5 bases from J, leaving 11 bases between. This CDR3 is built from 14 residues. CDR3 sequence (DNA): TGTGCCAGCAGTTTATTTCCGGGCCACGAGACCCAGTACTTC. Its protein is CASSLFPGHETQYF.

The J gene is TRBJ1-2, the V gene TRBV2, with unresolved D. V lost 6 bases and J 0 bases, leaving 17 bases between the germline ends. This CDR3 is 16 amino acids long. The germline CDR1 and CDR2 sequences are SNHLY and FYNNEI. This CDR3 reads CASSLTQLISNYGYTF. Written as DNA, the CDR3 is TGTGCCAGCAGCCTCACCCAGTTGATTTCTAACTATGGCTACACCTTC.

This clone was counted between two and nine times. This chain uses TRBV7-3 with TRBJ2-3; D gene ambiguous. Trimming removed 6 bases from V and 2 bases from J, with 9 bases in between. CDR3 length: 13 residues. In germline, CDR1 is SGHTA, CDR2 FQGTGA. CDR3: CASSLEYTDTQYF. The CDR3 region has the DNA TGTGCCAGCAGTTTAGAGTACACAGATACGCAGTATTTT.